The present entry profiles one T cell receptor beta chain with its context. Its antigen remains unknown. The method was immunoSEQ multiplex PCR; TCRdb's version includes in-frame clones alone and lacks a portion of them. This table holds 10,000 to 15,000 clones, 60% to 80% found once. Time point specified: 2014-2015 season, pre-vaccination. This entry belongs to a study of follicular helper T cells after annual influenza vaccination. Study-level background: After each seasonal flu vaccination, blood came on days 0, 7 and 28. Across the 2013-2014, 2014-2015 and 2015-2016 vaccination seasons, some subjects were resampled. Study-level results: For non-cTfh compartments, undersampling could not be ruled out. Only 10-20% of analyzed cells yielded productive TCRB sequences.

Per germline, CDR1 MNHEY and CDR2 SVGAGI. CDR3 length equals 14 residues. V lost 6 bases to trimming and J lost 8 bases, with 18 bases between them. V and J are TRBV6-5 and TRBJ2-3; D is tentatively TRBD1 or TRBD2 (6 bases each). The receptor was isolated from an adult who received the influenza vaccine. The sample in question was CXCR5- memory CD4+ T cells sorted from blood, obtained on the day of influenza vaccination. CDR3 bases: TGTGCCAGCAGCCCCTTAGGGGGGATTGGTACGCAGTATTTT. Residues: CASSPLGGIGTQYF.